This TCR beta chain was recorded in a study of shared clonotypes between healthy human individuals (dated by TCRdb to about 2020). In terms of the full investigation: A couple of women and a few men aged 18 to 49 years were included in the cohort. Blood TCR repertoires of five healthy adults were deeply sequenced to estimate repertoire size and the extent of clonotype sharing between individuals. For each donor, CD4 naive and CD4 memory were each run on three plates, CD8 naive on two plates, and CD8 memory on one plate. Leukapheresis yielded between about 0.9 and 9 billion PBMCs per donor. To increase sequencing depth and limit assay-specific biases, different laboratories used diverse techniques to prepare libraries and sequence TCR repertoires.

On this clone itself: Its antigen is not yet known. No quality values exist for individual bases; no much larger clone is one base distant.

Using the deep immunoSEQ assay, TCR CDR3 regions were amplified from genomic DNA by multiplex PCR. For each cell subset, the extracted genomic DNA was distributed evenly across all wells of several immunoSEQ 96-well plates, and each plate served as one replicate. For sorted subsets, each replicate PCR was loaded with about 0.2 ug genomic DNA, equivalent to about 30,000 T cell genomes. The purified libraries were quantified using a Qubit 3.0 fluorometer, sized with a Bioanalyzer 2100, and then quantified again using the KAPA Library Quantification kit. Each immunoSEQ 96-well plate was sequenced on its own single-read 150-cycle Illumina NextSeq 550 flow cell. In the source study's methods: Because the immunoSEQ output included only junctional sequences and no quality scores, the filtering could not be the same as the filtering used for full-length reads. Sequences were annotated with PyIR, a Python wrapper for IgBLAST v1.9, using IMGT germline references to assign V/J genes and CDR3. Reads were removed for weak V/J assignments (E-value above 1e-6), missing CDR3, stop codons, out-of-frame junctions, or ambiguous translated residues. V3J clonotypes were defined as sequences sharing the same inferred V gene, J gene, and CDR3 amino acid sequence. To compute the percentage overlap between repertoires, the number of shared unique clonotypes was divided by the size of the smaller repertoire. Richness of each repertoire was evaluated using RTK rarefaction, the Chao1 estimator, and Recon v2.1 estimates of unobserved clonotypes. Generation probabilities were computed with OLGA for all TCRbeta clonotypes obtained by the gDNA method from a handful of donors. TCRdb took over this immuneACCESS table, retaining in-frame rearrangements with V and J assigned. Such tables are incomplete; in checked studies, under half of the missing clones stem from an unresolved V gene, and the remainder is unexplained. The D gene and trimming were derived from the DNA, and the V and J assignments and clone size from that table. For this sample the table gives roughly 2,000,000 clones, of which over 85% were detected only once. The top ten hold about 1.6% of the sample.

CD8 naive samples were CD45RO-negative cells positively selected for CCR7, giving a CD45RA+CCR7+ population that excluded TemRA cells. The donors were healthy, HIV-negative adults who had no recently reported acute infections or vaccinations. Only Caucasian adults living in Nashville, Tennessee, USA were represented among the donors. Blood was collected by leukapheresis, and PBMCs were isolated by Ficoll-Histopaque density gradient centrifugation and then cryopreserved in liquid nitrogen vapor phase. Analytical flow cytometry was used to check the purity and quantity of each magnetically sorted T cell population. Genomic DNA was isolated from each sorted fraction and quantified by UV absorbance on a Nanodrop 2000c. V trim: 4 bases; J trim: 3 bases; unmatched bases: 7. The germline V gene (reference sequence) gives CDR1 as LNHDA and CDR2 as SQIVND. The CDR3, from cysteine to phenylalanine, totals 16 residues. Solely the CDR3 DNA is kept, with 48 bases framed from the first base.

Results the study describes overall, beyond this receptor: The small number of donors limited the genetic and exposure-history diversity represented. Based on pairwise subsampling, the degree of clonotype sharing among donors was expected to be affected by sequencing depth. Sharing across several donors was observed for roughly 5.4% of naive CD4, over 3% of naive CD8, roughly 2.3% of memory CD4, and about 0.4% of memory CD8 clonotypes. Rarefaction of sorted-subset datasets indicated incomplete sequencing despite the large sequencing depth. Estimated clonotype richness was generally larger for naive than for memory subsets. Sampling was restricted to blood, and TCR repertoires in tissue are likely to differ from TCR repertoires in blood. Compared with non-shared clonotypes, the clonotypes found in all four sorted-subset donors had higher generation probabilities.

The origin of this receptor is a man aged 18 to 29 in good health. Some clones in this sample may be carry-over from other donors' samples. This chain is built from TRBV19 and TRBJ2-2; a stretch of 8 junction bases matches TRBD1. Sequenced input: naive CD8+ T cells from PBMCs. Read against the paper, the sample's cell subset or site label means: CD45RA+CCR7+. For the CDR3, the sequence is CASSTPGGQDTGELFF. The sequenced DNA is TGTGCCAGTAGTACACCAGGGGGCCAGGACACCGGGGAGCTGTTTTTT.